This T cell receptor beta chain was identified in a study of blood T cell repertoires in COVID-19. The overall study: T cells, B-cell-depleted T cells, or PBMCs supplied cDNA or gDNA.

The table came from immunoSEQ multiplex PCR; TCRdb's copy has only in-frame clones and leaves some out. The sample yields under 150,000 clones, roughly 84% seen once. This clone showed up just once. Germline CDR1 reads KGHDR; CDR2 reads SFDVKD. The CDR3 has 14 amino acids. V lost 2 bases, J lost 8 bases, and 5 bases stayed unmatched. The gene calls are TRBV24-1 and TRBJ1-1; TRBD1 aligns across 9 bases. The receptor was derived from a man aged 55 to 70 with acute or convalescent COVID-19. The source material was peripheral blood. The CDR3 reads CATSDSRTGEEAFF. The CDR3 region has the DNA TGTGCCACCAGTGATTCCAGGACAGGGGAGGAAGCTTTCTTT.